The 8 T cell receptor beta chains below all came from one sample that was sequenced in a study of siplizumab effects on memory and regulatory T cells. Method: immunoSEQ multiplex PCR; TCRdb's copy keeps in-frame clones and lacks some. The sample holds thousands of clones, approximately 60% seen once. Sequencing used effector memory CD8+ T cells sorted from blood. Subset specified: unstimulated CD8+ effector memory T cells. Source of these receptors: a human donor in good health.

The CDR3 region is CASSLWQGADEQYF. The CDR3 DNA reads as TGTGCCAGCAGCTTGTGGCAGGGGGCCGACGAGCAGTACTTC. The V gene is TRBV5-6, the J gene TRBJ2-7; TRBD1 matches 8 bases. J was trimmed by 5 bases and V by 1 base; bases with no gene match: 5. Germline V gene data show CDR1 as SGHDT and CDR2 as YYEEEE. The CDR3 runs 14 residues.

This chain connects TRBV27 to TRBJ2-2; D perhaps matches TRBD2 (5 bases). Germline V gene sequence: CDR1 MNHEY, CDR2 SMNVEV (reference sequence). The CDR3 runs 14 residues. The V gene lost 6 bases and the J gene lost 2 bases, with 10 bases spanning the gap. DNA of the CDR3: TGTGCCAGCAGCCGGACTTTTAACACCGGGGAGCTGTTTTTT. It yields the protein CASSRTFNTGELFF.

The chain couples TRBV4-3 to TRBJ2-7, with 9 nucleotides matching TRBD1. The CDR3 runs to 14 residues. Per germline, CDR1 LGHNA and CDR2 YSLEER. V was pared by 1 base and J by 2 bases, with 0 bases of the junction left unmatched. The CDR3 protein is CASSQGQGAYEQYF. The CDR3, as DNA: TGCGCCAGCAGCCAAGGACAGGGGGCCTACGAGCAGTACTTC.

Only a few counts were recorded for this clone. The rearrangement links TRBV6-4 to TRBJ2-1, with 9 bases matching TRBD2. The CDR3 has 15 residues. Germline V gene data show CDR1 as MRHNA and CDR2 as SNTAGT. The V segment lost 3 bases and the J segment 4 bases; nucleotides outside the gene matches: 4. The CDR3 spells CASSESSGGYNEQFF. DNA of the CDR3: TGTGCCAGCAGTGAAAGTAGCGGGGGTTACAATGAGCAGTTCTTC.

The CDR3 here is CASPSERGGPEQFF. CDR3 coding DNA: TGTGCCAGCCCTTCGGAGCGGGGGGGCCCTGAGCAGTTCTTC. The chain links TRBV7-9 to TRBJ2-1, with 10 bases identical to TRBD2. The CDR3 covers 14 residues. The germline gives CDR1 SEHNR, CDR2 FQNEAQ (reference sequence). J gave up 9 bases and V 8 bases, and 10 bases lay outside the gene matches.

This sequence joins TRBV2 and TRBJ1-4, with 7 bases identical to TRBD1. Unmatched junction bases numbered 17, after V lost 8 bases and J lost 11 bases. The length of the CDR3 is 15 residues. Germline V gene data show CDR1 as SNHLY and CDR2 as FYNNEI. In DNA, the CDR3 is TGTGCCAGCGGGATCAGGGACAGAGAAGATCCTAAACTGTTTTTT. Residues: CASGIRDREDPKLFF. Supplemented by reference TRBV2 and TRBJ1-4, the full variable domain reads EPEVTQTPSHQVTQMGQEVILRCVPISNHLYFYWYRQILGQKVEFLVSFYNNEISEKSEIFDDQFSVERPDGSNFTLKIRSTKLEDSAMYFCASGIRDREDPKLFFGSGTQLSVL.

This clone was seen a few times. This rearrangement joins TRBV5-1 to TRBJ2-7, with D perhaps TRBD2 (5 bases). Trimming cost V 3 bases and J 5 bases, with 9 bases left between them. CDR1 and CDR2 (germline): SGHRS, YFSETQ. The CDR3 is made up of 12 amino acids. This CDR3 is CASSSVEDEQYF. CDR3 nucleotides: TGCGCCAGCAGCTCGGTGGAGGACGAGCAGTACTTC.

The chain has TRBV7-6 and TRBJ2-7; no definite D call. Germline loops: CDR1 SGHVS, CDR2 FNYEAQ. The CDR3 extends over 14 amino acids. Deletions cut 4 bases from V and 7 bases from J, with 17 bases between. In nucleotides, the CDR3 is TGTGCCAGCAGCTCGACGGGTGATTGGGGAGAGCAGTACTTC. This sequence encodes CASSSTGDWGEQYF. Together with reference TRBV7-6 and TRBJ2-7, the CDR3 gives the full variable domain: GAGVSQSPRYKVTKRGQDVALRCDPISGHVSLYWYRQALGQGPEFLTYFNYEAQQDKSGLPNDRFSAERPEGSISTLTIQRTEQRDSAMYRCASSSTGDWGEQYFGPGTRLTVT.